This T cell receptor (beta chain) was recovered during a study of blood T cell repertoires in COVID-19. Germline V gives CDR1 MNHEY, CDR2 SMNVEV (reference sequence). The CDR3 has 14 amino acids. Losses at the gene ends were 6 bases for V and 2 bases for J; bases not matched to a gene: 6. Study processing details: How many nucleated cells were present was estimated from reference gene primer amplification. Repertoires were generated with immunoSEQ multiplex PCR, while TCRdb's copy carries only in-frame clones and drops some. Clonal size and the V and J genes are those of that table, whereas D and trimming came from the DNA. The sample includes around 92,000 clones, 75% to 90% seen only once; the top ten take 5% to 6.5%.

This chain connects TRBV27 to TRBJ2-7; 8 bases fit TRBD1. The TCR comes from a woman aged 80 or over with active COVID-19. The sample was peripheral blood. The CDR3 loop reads CASRPGQVTYEQYF. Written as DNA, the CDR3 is TGTGCCAGCAGACCGGGACAGGTCACCTACGAGCAGTACTTC.